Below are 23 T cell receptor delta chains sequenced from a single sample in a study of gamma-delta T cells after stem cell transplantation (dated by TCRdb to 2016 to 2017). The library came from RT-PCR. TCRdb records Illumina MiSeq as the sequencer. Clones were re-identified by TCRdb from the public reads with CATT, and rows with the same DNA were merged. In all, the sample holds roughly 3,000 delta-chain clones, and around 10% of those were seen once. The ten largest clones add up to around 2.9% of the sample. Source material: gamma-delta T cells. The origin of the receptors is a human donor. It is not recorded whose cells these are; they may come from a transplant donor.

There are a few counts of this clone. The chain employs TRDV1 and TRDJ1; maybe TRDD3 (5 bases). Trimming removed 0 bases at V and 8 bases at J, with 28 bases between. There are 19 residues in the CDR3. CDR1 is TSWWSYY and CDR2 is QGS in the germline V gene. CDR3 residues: CALGELVGQHFPRGPKLIF. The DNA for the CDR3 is TGTGCTCTTGGGGAACTTGTAGGCCAGCATTTCCCCAGGGGACCAAAACTCATCTTT.

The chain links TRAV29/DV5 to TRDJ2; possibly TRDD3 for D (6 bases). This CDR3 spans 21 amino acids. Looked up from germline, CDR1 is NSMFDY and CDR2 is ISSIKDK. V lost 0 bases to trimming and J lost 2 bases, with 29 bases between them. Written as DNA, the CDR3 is TGTGCAGCAAGCGCGTATCCTCCTCTACTGGGTAAGGTTTTCTTGACAGCACAACTCTTCTTT. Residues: CAASAYPPLLGKVFLTAQLFF. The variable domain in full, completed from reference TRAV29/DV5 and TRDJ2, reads DQQVKQNSPSLSVQEGRISILNCDYTNSMFDYFLWYKKYPAEGPTFLISISSIKDKNEDGRFTVFLNKSAKHLSLHIVPSQPGDSAVYFCAASAYPPLLGKVFLTAQLFFGKGTQLIVEP.

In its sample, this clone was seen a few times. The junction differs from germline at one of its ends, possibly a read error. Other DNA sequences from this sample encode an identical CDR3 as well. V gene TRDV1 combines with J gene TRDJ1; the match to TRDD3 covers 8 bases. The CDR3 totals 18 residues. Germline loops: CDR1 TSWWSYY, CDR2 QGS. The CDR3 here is CALGDPLPGGRYTDKLIF. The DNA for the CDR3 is TGTGCTCTTGGGGATCCCTTGCCTGGGGGAAGGTACACCGATAAGCTCATCTTT.

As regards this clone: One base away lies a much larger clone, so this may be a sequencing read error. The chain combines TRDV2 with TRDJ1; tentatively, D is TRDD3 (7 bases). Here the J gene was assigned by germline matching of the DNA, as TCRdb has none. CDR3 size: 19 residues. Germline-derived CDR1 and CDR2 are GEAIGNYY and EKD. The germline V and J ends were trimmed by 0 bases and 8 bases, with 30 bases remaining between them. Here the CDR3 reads CACDTGGPSPSTGARKLIF. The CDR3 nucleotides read TGTGCCTGTGACACCGGGGGGCCTTCCCCATCGACTGGGGCGAGGAAACTCATCTTT.

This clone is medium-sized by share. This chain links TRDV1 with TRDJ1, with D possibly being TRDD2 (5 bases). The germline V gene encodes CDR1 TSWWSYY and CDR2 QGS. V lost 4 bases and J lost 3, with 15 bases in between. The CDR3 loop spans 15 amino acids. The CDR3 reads CALGGLPPLADKLIF. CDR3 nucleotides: TGTGCTCTTGGGGGACTTCCCCCCCTGGCCGATAAACTCATCTTT.

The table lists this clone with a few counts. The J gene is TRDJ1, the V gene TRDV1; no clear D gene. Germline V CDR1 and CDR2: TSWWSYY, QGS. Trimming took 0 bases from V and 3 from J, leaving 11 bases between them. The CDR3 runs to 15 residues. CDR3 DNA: TGTGCTCTTGGGGAACTAGTATCTCCGTCCGATAAACTCATCTTT. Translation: CALGELVSPSDKLIF.

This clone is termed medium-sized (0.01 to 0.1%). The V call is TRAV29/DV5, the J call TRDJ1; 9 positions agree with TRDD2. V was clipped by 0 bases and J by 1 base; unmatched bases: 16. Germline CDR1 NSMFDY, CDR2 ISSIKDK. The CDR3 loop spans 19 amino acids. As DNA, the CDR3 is TGTGCAGCAAGCGGGGCCTTCCTACTTGCCCCCGATGGCACCGATAAACTCATCTTT. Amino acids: CAASGAFLLAPDGTDKLIF.

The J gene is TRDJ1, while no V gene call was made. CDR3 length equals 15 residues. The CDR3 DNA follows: TGTGCTCTTGGGGCCCCCAGGACTCCCACCGATAAACTCATCTTT. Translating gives CALGAPRTPTDKLIF.

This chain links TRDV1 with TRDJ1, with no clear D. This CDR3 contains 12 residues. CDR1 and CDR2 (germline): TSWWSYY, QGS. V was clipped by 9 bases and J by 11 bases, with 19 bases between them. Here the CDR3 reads CALALPPVGLIF. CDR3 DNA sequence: TGTGCTCTCGCCCTGCCCCCGGTAGGTCTCATCTTT.

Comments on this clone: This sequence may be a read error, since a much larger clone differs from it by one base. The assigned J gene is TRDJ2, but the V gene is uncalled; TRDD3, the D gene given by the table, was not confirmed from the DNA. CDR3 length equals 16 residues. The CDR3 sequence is CACDVLEDTLTAQLFF. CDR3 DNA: TGTGCCTGTGACGTACTGGAGGATACTTTGACAGCACAACTCTTCTTT.

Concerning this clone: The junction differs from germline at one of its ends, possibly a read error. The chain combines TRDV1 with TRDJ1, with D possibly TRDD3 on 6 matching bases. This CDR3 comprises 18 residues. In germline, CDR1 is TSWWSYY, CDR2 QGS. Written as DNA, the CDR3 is TGTGCCCTTGGGGACCTAAGGACTGGGTGCCCCTGCACCGATAAACTCATCTTT. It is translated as CALGDLRTGCPCTDKLIF.

The chain's CDR3 is CALGKPFPPYTDKLIF. As DNA, the CDR3 is TGTGCTCTTGGGAAACCCTTCCCGCCGTACACCGATAAACTCATCTTT. There is no V gene call, and the J gene is TRDJ1; the D call in the table, TRDD2, was not verified against the DNA. This CDR3 has 16 residues.

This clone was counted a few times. CDR3 nucleotides: TGTGCTCTTGGGGAACTAGCTTGGCCGTACACCGATAAACTCATCTTT. Protein: CALGELAWPYTDKLIF. The chain joins TRDV1 to TRDJ1, with unresolved D. V was pared by 0 bases and J by 0 bases, with 11 bases between. Germline V gene data show CDR1 as TSWWSYY and CDR2 as QGS. This CDR3 has 16 amino acids.

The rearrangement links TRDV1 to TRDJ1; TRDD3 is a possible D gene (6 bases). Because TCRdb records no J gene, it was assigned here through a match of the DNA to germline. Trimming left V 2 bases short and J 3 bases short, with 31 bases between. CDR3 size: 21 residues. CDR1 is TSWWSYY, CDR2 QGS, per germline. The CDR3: CALGERDGHWARPVGADKLIF. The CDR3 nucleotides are TGTGCTCTTGGGGAAAGGGACGGCCACTGGGCGCGTCCGGTTGGTGCCGATAAACTCATCTTT.

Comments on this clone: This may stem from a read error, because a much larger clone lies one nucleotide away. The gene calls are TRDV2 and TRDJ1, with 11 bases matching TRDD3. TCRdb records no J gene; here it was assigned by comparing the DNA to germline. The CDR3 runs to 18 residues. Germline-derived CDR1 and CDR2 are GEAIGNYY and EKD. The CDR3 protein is CACDTRGLLGDNTDKLIF. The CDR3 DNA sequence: TGTGCCTGCGACACCAGGGGTTTACTGGGGGATAACACCGATAAACTCATCTTT.

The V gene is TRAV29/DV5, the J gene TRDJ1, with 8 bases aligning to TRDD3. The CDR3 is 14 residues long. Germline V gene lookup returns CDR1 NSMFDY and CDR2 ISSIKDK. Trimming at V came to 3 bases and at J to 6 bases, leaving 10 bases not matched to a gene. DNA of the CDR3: TGTGCAGCAAATCCGGGATACGCGGGGAATAAACTCATCTTT. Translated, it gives CAANPGYAGNKLIF.

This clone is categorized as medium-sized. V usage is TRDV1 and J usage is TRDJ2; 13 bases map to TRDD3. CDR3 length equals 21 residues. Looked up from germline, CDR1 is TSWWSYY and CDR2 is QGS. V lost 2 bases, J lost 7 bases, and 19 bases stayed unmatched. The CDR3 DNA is TGTGCTCTTGGGGAAATCCTACCAGGGGCTGACTGGGGGATACGCGGAGCACAACTCTTCTTT. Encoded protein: CALGEILPGADWGIRGAQLFF.

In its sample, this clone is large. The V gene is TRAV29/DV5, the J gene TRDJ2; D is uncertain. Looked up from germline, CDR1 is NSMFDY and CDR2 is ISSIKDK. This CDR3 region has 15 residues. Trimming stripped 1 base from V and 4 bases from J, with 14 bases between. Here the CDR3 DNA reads TGTGCAGCAAGCCAGAATGCGCGCGGGACAGCACAACTCTTCTTT. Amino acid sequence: CAASQNARGTAQLFF.

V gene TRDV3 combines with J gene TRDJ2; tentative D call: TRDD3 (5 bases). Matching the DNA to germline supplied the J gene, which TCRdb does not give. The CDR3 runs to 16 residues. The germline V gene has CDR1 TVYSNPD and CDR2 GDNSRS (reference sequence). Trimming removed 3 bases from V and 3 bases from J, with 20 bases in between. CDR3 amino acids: CAFSRLRGLLTAQLFF. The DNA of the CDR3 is TGTGCCTTCAGCCGGTTGCGGGGGCTTCTGACAGCACAACTCTTCTTT.

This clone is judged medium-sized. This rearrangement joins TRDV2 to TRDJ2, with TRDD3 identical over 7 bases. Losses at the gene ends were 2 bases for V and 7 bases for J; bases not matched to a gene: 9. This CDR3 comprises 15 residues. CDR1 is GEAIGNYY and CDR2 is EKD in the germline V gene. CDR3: CACDIWGPEGAQLFF. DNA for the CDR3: TGTGCCTGTGACATCTGGGGGCCCGAGGGAGCACAACTCTTCTTT.

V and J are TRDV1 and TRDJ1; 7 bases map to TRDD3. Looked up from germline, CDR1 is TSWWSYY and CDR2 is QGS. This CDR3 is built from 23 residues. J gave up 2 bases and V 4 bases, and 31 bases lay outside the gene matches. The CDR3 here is CALGAQPHPSGDWGPGHTDKLIF. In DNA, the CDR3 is TGTGCTCTTGGGGCACAACCCCATCCTTCGGGCGACTGGGGCCCGGGGCATACCGATAAACTCATCTTT.

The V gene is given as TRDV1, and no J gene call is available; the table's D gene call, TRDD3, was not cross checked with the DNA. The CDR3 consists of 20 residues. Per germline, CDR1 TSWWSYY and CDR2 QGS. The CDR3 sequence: CALGERPRVWGGVLTAQLFF. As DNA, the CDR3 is TGTGCTCTTGGGGAACGGCCTAGGGTCTGGGGGGGGGTTTTGACAGCACAGCTCTTCTTT.

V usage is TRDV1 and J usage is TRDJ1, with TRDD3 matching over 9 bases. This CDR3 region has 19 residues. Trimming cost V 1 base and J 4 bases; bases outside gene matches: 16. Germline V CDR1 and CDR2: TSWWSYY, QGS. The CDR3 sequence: CALGEPLNGDTQENDKLIF. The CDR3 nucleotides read TGTGCTCTTGGGGAACCCCTCAATGGGGATACGCAGGAGAACGATAAACTCATCTTT.